What follows are 9 T cell receptor beta chains derived from one specimen sequenced in a study of human T cells and chemical hapten exposure. Time point defined: patch test 3, about 24 weeks after DPC sensitization. Stated treatment: therapeutic diphenylcyclopropenone sensitization with weekly scalp DPC. MiXCR, applied by TCRdb to the RACE reads, yields one record per CDR3 protein. The data show 60,000 to 65,000 distinct CDR3 sequences, approximately 9.9% seen once. Specimen: whole blood, collected in connection with sensitization to the hapten diphenylcyclopropenone (DPC). Source of these receptors: a woman younger than 45 with alopecia areata. Some clones in this sample may be carry-over from other donors' samples.

This clonotype was picked up a small number of times. This rearrangement joins TRBV10-3 to TRBJ2-5; perhaps TRBD2 as D (6 bases). Deletions cut 4 bases from V and 5 bases from J, with 14 bases between. From germline, CDR1 is ENHRY and CDR2 SYGVKD. The CDR3 has 14 residues. This chain's CDR3 is CAISGAGTPETQYF. In DNA form, the CDR3 reads TGTGCCATCAGTGGGGCCGGGACTCCGGAGACCCAGTACTTC.

The table lists this clonotype with a few counts. The chain joins TRBV20-1 to TRBJ2-7; D is undetermined. The germline V and J ends were trimmed by 1 base and 1 base, with 14 bases remaining between them. This CDR3 contains 15 residues. Germline lookup yields CDR1 DFQATT and CDR2 SNEGSKA (reference sequence). CDR3 sequence (DNA): TGCAGTGCTAGAGCCCTAGGGCAGGAGTCCTACGAGCAGTACTTC. This translates into CSARALGQESYEQYF.

This chain uses TRBV28 with TRBJ1-1; D gene uncertain. Germline V gene lookup returns CDR1 MDHEN and CDR2 SYDVKM. The CDR3 totals 12 residues. Trimming pared 4 bases from V and 3 bases from J, leaving 6 bases between. Here the CDR3 reads CASSWQYTEAFF. In DNA form, the CDR3 reads TGTGCCAGCAGTTGGCAGTACACTGAAGCTTTCTTT.

V gene TRBV7-3 combines with J gene TRBJ2-2; D is uncertain. Germline loops: CDR1 SGHTA, CDR2 FQGTGA. V lost 3 bases to trimming and J lost 6 bases, with 5 bases between them. The CDR3 is 12 residues long. The DNA for the CDR3 is TGTGCCAGCAGCTTTATCGCCGGGGAGCTGTTTTTT. Translation gives CASSFIAGELFF.

A few counts support this clonotype. The chain links TRBV18 to TRBJ1-1, with D uncertain. V lost 2 bases and J lost 1, with 14 bases in between. Looked up from germline, CDR1 is KGHSH and CDR2 is LQKENI. The CDR3 runs 16 residues. CDR3 in amino acids: CASSPNSVKTNTEAFF. The CDR3 DNA follows: TGTGCCAGCTCACCAAATTCTGTTAAGACGAACACTGAAGCTTTCTTT.

At least ten counts were recorded for this clonotype. V is TRBV10-3 and J is TRBJ2-7; perhaps TRBD1 as D (6 bases). Germline assignment: CDR1 ENHRY and CDR2 SYGVKD. V shed 4 bases and J shed 0 bases, with 13 bases lying between them. The CDR3 consists of 15 residues. The CDR3 is CAISGTVKSSYEQYF. CDR3 coding DNA: TGTGCCATCAGTGGGACAGTGAAAAGCTCCTACGAGCAGTACTTC.

The CDR3 protein is CASSQDSRINQPQHF. CDR3 DNA sequence: TGTGCCAGCAGCCAAGATAGCAGGATCAATCAGCCCCAGCATTTT. V is TRBV4-2 and J is TRBJ1-5; D remains ambiguous. The CDR3 extends over 15 amino acids. Deletions cut 0 bases from V and 3 bases from J, with 9 bases between. Germline assignment: CDR1 LGHNA and CDR2 YNFKEQ.

This clonotype has a handful of counts. V is TRBV29-1 and J is TRBJ1-1; 7 bases match TRBD1. Trimming removed 4 bases from V and 3 bases from J; junction bases left unmatched: 5. Germline V gene lookup returns CDR1 SQVTM and CDR2 ANQGSEA. The CDR3 sequence is 13 residues long. CDR3 DNA: TGCAGCGTTGCGAATCAGGGGGACACTGAAGCTTTCTTT. Its protein is CSVANQGDTEAFF.

Only a few counts were recorded for this clonotype. The chain employs TRBV5-1 and TRBJ2-7; 8 bases map to TRBD2. The CDR3 spans 15 residues. V dropped 4 bases and J dropped 4; count of bases not matched to a gene: 10. The germline gives CDR1 SGHRS, CDR2 YFSETQ. CDR3 loop: CASSLSGATFYEQYF. In nucleotides, the CDR3 is TGCGCCAGCAGCCTTAGCGGGGCGACCTTTTACGAGCAGTACTTC.